These 31 T cell receptor beta chains originate from one sample sequenced in a study of Tregs in tolerant kidney transplant recipients. This table comes from immunoSEQ multiplex PCR, and its TCRdb copy is limited to in-frame clones, with some not included. The repertoire table contains about 30,000 clones. This material consisted of CD8+ T cells from blood, taken before the transplant. Receptors originate from a human donor who received a combined kidney and bone marrow transplant.

Incomplete CDR3 DNA: TGTGCCACCAGTGATTTGCCAACAGACTACGAG. Its protein product is CATSDLPTDYE. In full, the CDR3 reads CATSDLPTDYEQYF. The J gene is TRBJ2-7, the V gene TRBV24-1; D unresolved. The CDR3 end falls 3 residues outside the read, so it is completed with the germline J gene. Germline CDR1 KGHDR, CDR2 SFDVKD. The CDR3 is 14 amino acids. V shed 0 bases and J shed 3 bases, with 8 bases lying between them.

Worth noting for this clone: Coverage ceases 3 residues before the CDR3 finishes, and the germline J gene fills in the end. The chain joins TRBV7-9 to TRBJ2-3, with no clear D. Germline CDR1 is SEHNR and CDR2 is FQNEAQ (reference sequence). The CDR3 is made up of 10 amino acids. The CDR3 reads CASSSGPQYF. The CDR3 bases that were read are TGTGCCAGCAGCTCGGGTCCG.

As regards this clone: The read ends 3 residues early relative to the CDR3; the germline J gene fills the gap. The chain is built from TRBV7-8 and TRBJ2-5, with 10 nucleotides matching TRBD1. In germline, CDR1 is SGHVS, CDR2 FQNEAQ. J was trimmed by 2 bases and V by 3 bases; bases with no gene match: 3. The CDR3 has 15 residues. The CDR3 sequence: CASSLGTGDQETQYF. The sequenced part of the CDR3 DNA is TGTGCCAGCAGCTTGGGGACAGGGGATCAAGAGACC.

As regards this clone: The DNA ends 3 residues before the CDR3 does, and the rest of the CDR3 is filled in from the germline J gene. The chain carries TRBV11-3 and TRBJ2-7; 8 bases fit TRBD1. Trimming removed 9 bases from V and 2 bases from J; junction bases left unmatched: 6. This CDR3 spans 13 amino acids. Germline-derived CDR1 and CDR2 are SGHNT and YENEEA. The CDR3 is CASADRVTYEQYF. The DNA read from the CDR3 is TGTGCCAGTGCGGACAGGGTCACCTACGAG.

On this clone itself: The read terminates 3 residues ahead of where the CDR3 ends, so the germline J gene completes it. This chain links TRBV20-1 with TRBJ2-7, with a tentative D call TRBD1 (6 bases). The CDR3 length is 13 residues. CDR1 and CDR2 from the germline V gene are DFQATT and SNEGSKA (reference sequence). Between the trimmed V and J ends, which lost 7 bases and 5 bases, there was a span of 18 bases. CDR3 residues: CSGPGQPLDEQYF. The CDR3 bases that were read are TGCAGTGGGCCGGGACAACCTCTGGACGAG.

Concerning this clone: Read sequence stops 3 residues before the CDR3 end, and the germline J gene provides the missing end. The chain recombines TRBV5-5 with TRBJ1-5; a weak D match, TRBD1 (5 bases). Looked up from germline, CDR1 is SGHKS and CDR2 is YYEKEE (reference sequence). Trimming left V 0 bases short and J 4 bases short, with 11 bases between. The CDR3 contains 15 residues. The CDR3 DNA, read in part, is TGTGCCAGCAGCTTGGAGCAGGGAAGTAATCAGCCC. Amino acid sequence: CASSLEQGSNQP. The whole CDR3 region reads CASSLEQGSNQPQHF.

A note on this clone: Read sequence stops 3 residues before the CDR3 end, and the germline J gene provides the missing end. The chain is built from TRBV29-1 and TRBJ1-4; 8 positions agree with TRBD1. Per germline, CDR1 SQVTM and CDR2 ANQGSEA. Trimming removed 5 bases from V and 8 bases from J; junction bases left unmatched: 10. This CDR3 region has 14 residues. The CDR3 bases that were read are TGCAGCGTTCTCTCCCCCGGGACAGGAGAAAAA. It is translated as CSVLSPGTGEK. The CDR3 as a whole reads CSVLSPGTGEKLFF.

Points on this clone: The sequence runs out 3 residues before the end of the CDR3; the remainder is reconstructed from the germline J gene. The chain carries TRBV7-9 and TRBJ2-1; no definite D call. CDR3 length: 13 residues. Looked up from germline, CDR1 is SEHNR and CDR2 is FQNEAQ (reference sequence). Trimming took 5 bases from V and 6 from J, leaving 11 bases between them. The CDR3 bases that were read are TGTGCCAGCAGCGCCATGAGAGGCAATGAG. Its translation is CASSAMRGNE. In full, the CDR3 is CASSAMRGNEQFF.

A remark on this clone: With the read ending 3 residues before the CDR3 end, the germline J gene is used to fill in that end. V and J are TRBV20-1 and TRBJ2-7, with 13 bases identical to TRBD2. The V gene end was trimmed by 4 bases and the J gene end by 2 bases; junction bases not matched to a gene: 2. This CDR3 spans 14 amino acids. Germline V lookup: CDR1 DFQATT, CDR2 SNEGSKA (reference sequence). The CDR3: CSAKGLAGTYEQYF. The DNA read from the CDR3 is TGCAGTGCTAAGGGACTAGCGGGAACCTACGAG.

Comments on this clone: The read halts 3 residues ahead of the CDR3 end, with the missing end drawn from the germline J gene. The chain carries TRBV5-6 and TRBJ2-1; 14 bases agree with TRBD2. This CDR3 spans 15 amino acids. The germline V gene encodes CDR1 SGHDT and CDR2 YYEEEE. The V and J ends lost 4 bases and 6 bases, in that order; junction bases with no gene match: 3. CDR3 protein: CASSRLAGGGNEQFF. CDR3 DNA, as far as it was read: TGTGCCAGCAGCCGACTAGCGGGAGGGGGCAATGAG.

This CDR3 reads CASTLKQGGFAEAFF. Partial CDR3 DNA: TGTGCCAGCACCCTAAAACAGGGTGGATTTGCCGAG. The rearrangement links TRBV6-2 or TRBV6-3 to TRBJ1-1; D is possibly TRBD1 (6 bases). The read terminates 3 residues before the CDR3 end, so the remaining end is supplied by the germline J gene. This CDR3 comprises 15 residues. From germline, CDR1 is MNHEY and CDR2 SVGEGT.

As to this clone: The read ends 3 residues shy of where the CDR3 ends; the end is completed using the germline J gene. This chain links TRBV7-9 with TRBJ2-7; D ambiguous. Between the trimmed V and J ends, which lost 7 bases and 6 bases, there was a span of 13 bases. Per the germline V gene, CDR1 is SEHNR and CDR2 is FQNEAQ (reference sequence). The CDR3 contains 12 residues. The CDR3: CASISARSEQYF. The CDR3 bases that were read are TGTGCCAGCATCTCTGCGAGAAGCGAG.

A note on this clone: The read ends 3 residues early relative to the CDR3; the germline J gene fills the gap. This rearrangement joins TRBV5-5 to TRBJ1-5; D ambiguous. In germline, CDR1 is SGHKS, CDR2 YYEKEE (reference sequence). The CDR3 sequence is 15 residues long. V dropped 0 bases and J dropped 1 base, with 8 bases sitting between them. The CDR3 loop is CASSLGGWSNQPQHF. Partial CDR3 DNA: TGTGCCAGCAGCTTGGGCGGATGGAGCAATCAGCCC.

On this clone: The read ends 3 residues early relative to the CDR3; the germline J gene fills the gap. The gene calls are TRBV20-1 and TRBJ2-6, with TRBD2 as a possible D gene (6 bases). CDR3 size: 18 residues. CDR1 is DFQATT and CDR2 is SNEGSKA in the germline V gene (reference sequence). The ends were cut back, 0 bases at V and 0 bases at J, with 15 bases in the middle. CDR3 in amino acids: CSARDILARNSGANVLTF. CDR3 DNA, as far as it was read: TGCAGTGCTAGAGATATCCTAGCGAGAAACTCTGGGGCCAACGTC.

Notes on this clone: The read comes to an end 3 residues before the CDR3 does, leaving the germline J gene to fill in the end. The chain recombines TRBV7-3 with TRBJ2-7; TRBD1 matches 11 bases. Unmatched junction bases numbered 10, after V lost 4 bases and J lost 2 bases. The CDR3 has 17 amino acids. The germline V gene encodes CDR1 SGHTA and CDR2 FQGTGA. Incomplete CDR3 DNA: TGTGCCAGCAGCTCGCCCGGGACAGGGGGGGAGCCCTACGAG. Translating gives CASSSPGTGGEPYE. The full CDR3 is CASSSPGTGGEPYEQYF.

Concerning this clone: Read coverage stops 3 residues before the CDR3 terminus; the germline J gene supplies the remainder. The chain has TRBV11-2 and TRBJ2-3, with 7 positions matching TRBD2. This CDR3 spans 12 amino acids. Trimming took 5 bases from V and 6 from J; bases not matched to a gene: 2. Germline CDR1 reads SGHAT; CDR2 reads FQNNGV. The DNA read from the CDR3 is TGTGCCAGCAGCGTACTAGCGGATACG. This encodes CASSVLADT. The complete CDR3 sequence is CASSVLADTQYF.

A note on this clone: The CDR3 end lies 3 residues beyond the end of the read and is filled in from the germline J gene. J is TRBJ1-2 and V is TRBV20-1, with TRBD1 identical over 9 bases. CDR3 length: 16 amino acids. Trimming removed 5 bases from V and 5 bases from J; junction bases left unmatched: 15. Per the germline V gene, CDR1 is DFQATT and CDR2 is SNEGSKA (reference sequence). The CDR3 spells CSAGEIPDRGSYGYTF. CDR3 DNA, as far as it was read: TGCAGTGCTGGGGAGATTCCGGACAGGGGATCTTATGGC.

Comment on this clone: The read is 3 residues too short to cover the CDR3 end, so that end is filled in from the germline J gene. The V gene is TRBV10-3, the J gene TRBJ1-4; D remains unclear. Germline loops: CDR1 ENHRY, CDR2 SYGVKD. Trimming pared 3 bases from V and 4 bases from J, leaving 6 bases between. The length of the CDR3 is 13 residues. CDR3 DNA (partial): TGTGCCATCAGTGATCCCTTTAATGAAAAA. Residues: CAISDPFNEK. The CDR3 as a whole reads CAISDPFNEKLFF.

CDR3 amino acids: CATKEGQVTDTQYF. The sequenced part of the CDR3 DNA is TGTGCCACCAAGGAGGGACAGGTCACAGATACG. The gene calls are TRBV28 and TRBJ2-3; 8 bases line up with TRBD1. The sequence runs out 3 residues before the end of the CDR3; the remainder is reconstructed from the germline J gene. CDR1 and CDR2 (germline): MDHEN, SYDVKM. Unmatched junction bases numbered 8, after V lost 10 bases and J lost 2 bases. The CDR3 contains 14 residues. The full variable domain, its missing parts supplied by reference TRBV28 and TRBJ2-3, is DVKVTQSSRYLVKRTGEKVFLECVQDMDHENMFWYRQDPGLGLRLIYFSYDVKMKEKGDIPEGYSVSREKKERFSLILESASTNQTSMYLCATKEGQVTDTQYFGPGTRLTVL.

Points on this clone: The read ends 3 residues shy of where the CDR3 ends; the end is completed using the germline J gene. The chain joins TRBV7-3 to TRBJ2-6; TRBD1 might be the D (5 bases). This CDR3 is built from 15 residues. Trimming removed 5 bases at V and 3 bases at J, with 11 bases between. Germline CDR1 is SGHTA and CDR2 is FQGTGA. The CDR3 sequence is CASSLDIHGANVLTF. The CDR3 DNA, read in part, is TGTGCCAGCAGCCTGGACATCCATGGGGCCAACGTC.

On this clone itself: Read sequence stops 3 residues before the CDR3 end, and the germline J gene provides the missing end. The J gene is TRBJ2-7, the V gene TRBV7-2, with a possible D match to TRBD1 (5 bases). CDR3 length equals 15 residues. Germline CDR1 and CDR2: SGHTA and FQGNSA. V was trimmed by 4 bases and J by 2 bases, leaving 15 bases between them. The CDR3 loop is CASSSPRTYTYEQYF. CDR3 DNA, as far as it was read: TGTGCCAGCAGCTCGCCCCGGACATATACCTACGAG.

Remarks on this clone: The read terminates 3 residues before the CDR3 end, so the remaining end is supplied by the germline J gene. The chain links TRBV7-2 to TRBJ1-1; 7 positions agree with TRBD1. CDR3 length: 14 residues. J lost 5 bases, V lost 8 bases, and 11 bases had no gene match. Germline CDR1 reads SGHTA; CDR2 reads FQGNSA. The CDR3 loop reads CASRRDRVRTEAFF. The DNA read from the CDR3 is TGTGCCAGCCGCCGCGACAGGGTGAGGACTGAA.

The CDR3 here is CASSIAPGWDTGELFF. CDR3 bases read: TGTGCCAGTAGTATAGCGCCGGGTTGGGACACCGGGGAG. The chain employs TRBV19 and TRBJ2-2, with no clear D. The read halts 3 residues ahead of the CDR3 end, with the missing end drawn from the germline J gene. The CDR3 totals 16 residues. V lost 1 base and J 3 bases, leaving 12 bases between the germline ends. Germline CDR1 LNHDA, CDR2 SQIVND (reference sequence). Together with reference TRBV19 and TRBJ2-2, the CDR3 gives the full variable domain: DGGITQSPKYLFRKEGQNVTLSCEQNLNHDAMYWYRQDPGQGLRLIYYSQIVNDFQKGDIAEGYSVSREKKESFPLTVTSAQKNPTAFYLCASSIAPGWDTGELFFGEGSRLTVL.

Worth noting for this clone: Coverage ceases 3 residues before the CDR3 finishes, and the germline J gene fills in the end. The chain combines TRBV7-8 with TRBJ2-1, with unresolved D. CDR3 length: 15 amino acids. The germline V gene has CDR1 SGHVS and CDR2 FQNEAQ. The V end was cut by 4 bases, the J end by 2 bases, with 12 bases between. CDR3 amino acids: CASSSRQGPYNEQFF. Partial CDR3 DNA: TGTGCCAGCAGCTCAAGACAAGGTCCCTACAATGAG.

In regard to this clone: At one end the junction does not follow the germline gene, possibly because of a read error. The CDR3 end is not reached by the read, which stops 3 residues before it; the germline J gene fills it in. The chain couples TRBV19 to TRBJ2-2, with 11 bases fitting TRBD1. The CDR3 consists of 15 residues. Germline-derived CDR1 and CDR2 are LNHDA and SQIVND (reference sequence). CDR3 loop: CASGIGQGAVGELFF. The CDR3 bases that were read are TGTGCCAGTGGTATTGGACAGGGGGCAGTCGGGGAG.

As to this clone: The missing CDR3 end, 3 residues past where the read stops, is filled in from the germline J gene. The gene calls are TRBV28 and TRBJ2-2; 13 bases agree with TRBD2. Germline V gene data show CDR1 as MDHEN and CDR2 as SYDVKM. This CDR3 has 17 amino acids. J lost 6 bases, V lost 5 bases, and 9 bases had no gene match. The CDR3 bases that were read are TGTGCCAGCAGTCTCCCCCGACTAGCGGGAGGATCCGGGGAG. Residues: CASSLPRLAGGSGE. The whole CDR3 protein reads CASSLPRLAGGSGELFF.

In the case of this clone: The read ends 3 residues before the CDR3 terminus; that terminus is restored from the germline J gene. This rearrangement joins TRBV18 to TRBJ2-3; 11 bases agree with TRBD2. J lost 6 bases, V lost 5 bases, and 7 bases had no gene match. This CDR3 comprises 15 residues. Germline assignment: CDR1 KGHSH and CDR2 LQKENI. Incomplete CDR3 DNA: TGTGCCAGCTCATCGACTAGCGGGACTCGGGATACG. It is translated as CASSSTSGTRDT. The entire CDR3 protein reads CASSSTSGTRDTQYF.

Details on this clone: The read stops 3 residues short of the end of the CDR3; the missing end is completed from the germline J gene. The chain has TRBV2 and TRBJ2-7; 10 positions match TRBD2. The V segment lost 6 bases and the J segment 0 bases; nucleotides outside the gene matches: 2. The CDR3 covers 14 residues. Germline V gene lookup returns CDR1 SNHLY and CDR2 FYNNEI. The CDR3 spells CASSASGSSYEQYF. The sequenced part of the CDR3 DNA is TGTGCCAGCAGCGCTAGCGGGAGCTCCTACGAG.

The sequenced CDR3 bases are TGTGCCAGTAGTGTTGGGGGGACTGAA. Translation: CASSVGGTE. The entire CDR3 reads CASSVGGTEAFF. The rearrangement uses TRBV19 and TRBJ1-1; D possibly corresponds to TRBD1 (5 bases). The read finishes 3 residues shy of the CDR3 end, and the germline J gene is used to complete it. Germline CDR1 LNHDA, CDR2 SQIVND (reference sequence). This CDR3 spans 12 amino acids. Between the trimmed V and J ends, which lost 5 bases and 5 bases, there was a span of 9 bases.

With respect to this clone: The read is 3 residues too short to cover the CDR3 end, so that end is filled in from the germline J gene. The V call is TRBV5-1, the J call TRBJ2-6; D unclear. Per the germline V gene, CDR1 is SGHRS and CDR2 is YFSETQ. Trimming shortened V by 5 bases and J by 0 bases, and 12 bases separated the two germline ends. The CDR3 runs 16 residues. This CDR3 is CASRAREDSGANVLTF. The CDR3 bases that were read are TGCGCCAGCAGAGCCCGAGAAGACTCTGGGGCCAACGTC.

This clone registers medium-sized by frequency. The sequence runs out 3 residues before the end of the CDR3; the remainder is reconstructed from the germline J gene. The V and J genes are TRBV30 and TRBJ1-1; TRBD1 matches at 7 bases. Per germline, CDR1 GTSNPN and CDR2 SVGIG (reference sequence). This CDR3 is built from 14 residues. V was clipped by 2 bases and J by 0 bases; unmatched bases: 3. CDR3 bases read: TGTGCCTGGAGTCCGGGACAGATGAACACTGAA. It translates to CAWSPGQMNTE. The CDR3, in full, reads CAWSPGQMNTEAFF.